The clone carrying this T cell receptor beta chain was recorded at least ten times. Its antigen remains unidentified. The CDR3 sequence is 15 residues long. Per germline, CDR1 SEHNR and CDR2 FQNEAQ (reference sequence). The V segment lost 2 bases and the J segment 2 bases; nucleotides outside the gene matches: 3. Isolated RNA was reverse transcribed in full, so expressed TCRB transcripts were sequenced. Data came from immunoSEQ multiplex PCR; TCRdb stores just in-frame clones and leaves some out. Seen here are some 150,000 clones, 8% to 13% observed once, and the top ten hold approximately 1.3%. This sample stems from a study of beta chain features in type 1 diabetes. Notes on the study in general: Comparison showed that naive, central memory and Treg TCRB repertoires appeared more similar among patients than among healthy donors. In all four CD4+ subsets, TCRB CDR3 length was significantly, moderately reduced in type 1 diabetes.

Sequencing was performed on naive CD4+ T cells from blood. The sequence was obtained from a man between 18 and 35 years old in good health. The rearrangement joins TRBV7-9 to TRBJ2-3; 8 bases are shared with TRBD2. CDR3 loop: CASSLTGGSTDTQYF. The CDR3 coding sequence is TGTGCCAGCAGCTTAACGGGGGGGTCCACAGATACGCAGTATTTT.